Detailed here is one T cell receptor beta chain. Under the authors' procedure: Amplification of reference gene primers was used by the study to estimate nucleated cell counts. Generated by immunoSEQ multiplex PCR, the TCRdb table keeps only in-frame clones and is missing some. Clone size and V and J calls were adopted from that table, with D and trimming inferred from the DNA. Of about 420,000 clones listed, about 90% are singletons. This specimen belongs to a study of blood T cell repertoires in COVID-19. Study in general: Donors in the United States, Italy and Spain gave samples during acute or convalescent COVID-19. The cDNA or gDNA used as material had been derived from T cells, B-cell-depleted T cells, or PBMCs.

Germline V CDR1 and CDR2: MNHEY, SVGEGT. V lost 6 bases, J lost 0 bases, and 3 bases stayed unmatched. The CDR3 has 15 residues. The sequence came from a man younger than 35 with COVID-19, enrolled during active disease. This chain connects TRBV6-2 or TRBV6-3 to TRBJ2-2; 8 bases map to TRBD2. The material sequenced was peripheral blood. This CDR3 reads CASSPLAANTGELFF. CDR3 nucleotide sequence: TGTGCCAGCAGCCCACTAGCGGCGAACACCGGGGAGCTGTTTTTT.